This entry lists 9 T cell receptor beta chains sequenced from one sample in a study of human T cells and chemical hapten exposure. Each CDR3 protein gets one entry after TCRdb re-called the RACE reads with MiXCR. The sample consists of some 200,000 distinct CDR3 sequences, nearly 30% of them appearing once. As to time point: pre-sensitization, week 0. Treatment here: therapeutic diphenylcyclopropenone sensitization with weekly scalp DPC. The material sequenced was whole blood, taken in connection with sensitization to the hapten diphenylcyclopropenone (DPC). These receptors were taken from a woman aged 25 to 45 with alopecia areata. Some clones in this sample may be carry-over from other donors' samples.

The chain uses TRBV27 and TRBJ1-1; D is unclear. V lost 6 bases to trimming and J lost 4 bases, with 12 bases between them. CDR3 length: 13 residues. Germline CDR1 MNHEY, CDR2 SMNVEV (reference sequence). In DNA form, the CDR3 reads TGTGCCAGCAGACTGACCGGGGTCACTGAAGCTTTCTTT. Its translation is CASRLTGVTEAFF.

This clonotype was seen only a few times. This sequence joins TRBV7-8 and TRBJ2-5; D is unclear. Trimming took 1 base from V and 5 from J, leaving 2 bases between them. CDR1 and CDR2 (germline): SGHVS, FQNEAQ. The CDR3 extends over 11 amino acids. The CDR3, as DNA: TGTGCCAGCAGCTTAGTGGAGACCCAGTACTTC. Its protein is CASSLVETQYF.

The V call is TRBV30, the J call TRBJ2-1; 7 bases align to TRBD2. CDR1 is GTSNPN, CDR2 SVGIG, per germline (reference sequence). The V and J ends lost 2 bases and 2 bases, in that order; junction bases with no gene match: 12. This CDR3 spans 17 amino acids. The CDR3 DNA reads TGTGCCTGGAGTCCGCCTCCGCCTAGCGGAGCCTACAATGAGCAGTTCTTC. This sequence encodes CAWSPPPPSGAYNEQFF.

The chain links TRBV4-3 to TRBJ2-1, with D perhaps matching TRBD1 or TRBD2 (5 bases each). This CDR3 comprises 14 residues. In germline, CDR1 is LGHNA, CDR2 YSLEER. V dropped 2 bases and J dropped 3 bases, with 8 bases sitting between them. The CDR3 sequence is CASSQSGGYNEQFF. The CDR3, as DNA: TGCGCCAGCAGCCAAAGTGGGGGCTACAATGAGCAGTTCTTC.

This clonotype was detected only a few times. V usage is TRBV29-1 and J usage is TRBJ2-1; 14 nucleotides match TRBD2. The CDR3 runs to 15 residues. The ends lost 4 bases at V and 6 bases at J; junction bases unmatched: 5. CDR1 is SQVTM and CDR2 is ANQGSEA in the germline V gene. The DNA for the CDR3 is TGCAGCGTTGTGATTGGGACTAGCGGGGGCAATGAGCAGTTCTTC. It encodes CSVVIGTSGGNEQFF.

The chain links TRBV7-9 to TRBJ2-2; 12 bases are shared with TRBD2. The CDR3 is 20 amino acids. J was trimmed by 0 bases and V by 3 bases; bases with no gene match: 11. Germline-derived CDR1 and CDR2 are SEHNR and FQNEAQ (reference sequence). CDR3 loop: CASSFPLAGGGNANTGELFF. CDR3 nucleotide sequence: TGTGCCAGCAGCTTCCCACTAGCGGGGGGAGGAAACGCGAACACCGGGGAGCTGTTTTTT.

This rearrangement joins TRBV15 to TRBJ2-7; TRBD1 matches 10 bases. This CDR3 is 15 amino acids long. CDR1 and CDR2 (germline): LNHNV, YYDKDF (reference sequence). The J segment lost 7 bases and the V segment lost 1 base, leaving 7 bases of the junction unmatched. The DNA for the CDR3 is TGTGCCACCAGCAGAGCCGGGACAGGGGCCGAGGAGCAGTACTTC. This translates into CATSRAGTGAEEQYF. The full variable domain, completed using reference TRBV15 and TRBJ2-7, is DAMVIQNPRYQVTQFGKPVTLSCSQTLNHNVMYWYQQKSSQAPKLLFHYYDKDFNNEADTPDNFQSRRPNTSFCFLDIRSPGLGDTAMYLCATSRAGTGAEEQYFGPGTRLTVT.

Ten or more counts support this clonotype. The chain links TRBV10-3 to TRBJ2-1; 10 bases agree with TRBD1. This CDR3 contains 14 residues. Unmatched junction bases numbered 7, after V lost 4 bases and J lost 10 bases. Germline loops: CDR1 ENHRY, CDR2 SYGVKD. The CDR3 region is CAISAGTGASEQFF. The CDR3 DNA is TGTGCCATCAGTGCCGGGACAGGGGCCTCGGAGCAGTTCTTC.

The chain recombines TRBV6-1 with TRBJ1-1; D gene unclear. This CDR3 is 15 amino acids long. The germline V and J ends were trimmed by 3 bases and 1 base, with 12 bases remaining between them. Germline CDR1 is MNHNS and CDR2 is SASEGT. CDR3 region: CASSEDWARNTEAFF. CDR3 coding DNA: TGTGCCAGCAGTGAGGACTGGGCCAGGAACACTGAAGCTTTCTTT.